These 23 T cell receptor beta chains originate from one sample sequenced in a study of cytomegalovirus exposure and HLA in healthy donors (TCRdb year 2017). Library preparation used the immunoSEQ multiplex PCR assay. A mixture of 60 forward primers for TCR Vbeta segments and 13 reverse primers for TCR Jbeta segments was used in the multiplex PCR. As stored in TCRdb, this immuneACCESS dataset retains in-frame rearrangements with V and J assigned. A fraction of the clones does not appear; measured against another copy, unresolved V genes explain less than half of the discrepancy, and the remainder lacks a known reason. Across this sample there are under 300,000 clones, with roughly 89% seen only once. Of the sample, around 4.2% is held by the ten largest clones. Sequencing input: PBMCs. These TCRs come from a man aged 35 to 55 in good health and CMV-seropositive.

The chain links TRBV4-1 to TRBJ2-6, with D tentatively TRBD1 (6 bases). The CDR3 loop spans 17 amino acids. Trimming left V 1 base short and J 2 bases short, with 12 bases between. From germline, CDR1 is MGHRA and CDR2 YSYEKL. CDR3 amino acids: CASSQVIHRAGANVLTF. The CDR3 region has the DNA TGCGCCAGCAGCCAAGTTATACACAGGGCTGGGGCCAACGTCCTGACTTTC.

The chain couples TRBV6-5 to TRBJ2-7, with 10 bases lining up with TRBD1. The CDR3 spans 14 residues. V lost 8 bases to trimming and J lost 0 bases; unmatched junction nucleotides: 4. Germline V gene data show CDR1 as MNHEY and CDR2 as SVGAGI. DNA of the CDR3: TGTGCCAGCCGACAGGGGGCGAGCTCCTACGAGCAGTACTTC. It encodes CASRQGASSYEQYF.

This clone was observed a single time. The CDR3 is CATSRDAGGDQPQHF. CDR3 bases: TGTGCCACCAGCAGAGATGCAGGGGGCGATCAGCCCCAGCATTTT. The gene calls are TRBV15 and TRBJ1-5; TRBD1 agrees at 8 bases. The CDR3 consists of 15 residues. The germline gives CDR1 LNHNV, CDR2 YYDKDF (reference sequence). V lost 0 bases and J lost 5; bases outside the gene matches: 3.

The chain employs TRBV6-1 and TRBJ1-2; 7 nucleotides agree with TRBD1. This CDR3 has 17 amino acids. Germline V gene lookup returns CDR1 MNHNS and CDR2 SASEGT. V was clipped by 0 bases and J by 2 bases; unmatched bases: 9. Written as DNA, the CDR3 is TGTGCCAGCAGTGAAGCGGTAGGACAGGTCCTGAACTATGGCTACACCTTC. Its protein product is CASSEAVGQVLNYGYTF.

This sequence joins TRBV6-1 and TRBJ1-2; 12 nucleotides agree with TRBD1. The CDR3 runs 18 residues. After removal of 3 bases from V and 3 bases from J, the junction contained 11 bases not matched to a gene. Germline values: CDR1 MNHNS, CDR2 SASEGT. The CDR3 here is CASSEAGQGARVDYGYTF. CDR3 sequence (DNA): TGTGCCAGCAGTGAGGCGGGACAGGGGGCGAGGGTCGACTATGGCTACACCTTC.

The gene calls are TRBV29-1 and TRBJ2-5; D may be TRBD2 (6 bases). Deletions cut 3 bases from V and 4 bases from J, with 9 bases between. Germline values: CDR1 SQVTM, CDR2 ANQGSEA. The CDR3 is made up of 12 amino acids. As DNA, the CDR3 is TGCAGCGTTGAGGAGGGATCAGAGACCCAGTACTTC. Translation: CSVEEGSETQYF. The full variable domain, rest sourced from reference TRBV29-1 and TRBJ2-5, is SAVISQKPSRDICQRGTSLTIQCQVDSQVTMMFWYRQQPGQSLTLIATANQGSEATYESGFVIDKFPISRPNLTFSTLTVSNMSPEDSSIYLCSVEEGSETQYFGPGTRLLVL.

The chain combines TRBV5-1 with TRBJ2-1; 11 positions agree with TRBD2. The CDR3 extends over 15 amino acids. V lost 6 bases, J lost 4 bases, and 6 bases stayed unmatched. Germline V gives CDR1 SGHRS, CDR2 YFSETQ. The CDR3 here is CASTYGTSGYNEQFF. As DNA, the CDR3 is TGCGCCAGCACATACGGGACTAGCGGTTACAATGAGCAGTTCTTC.

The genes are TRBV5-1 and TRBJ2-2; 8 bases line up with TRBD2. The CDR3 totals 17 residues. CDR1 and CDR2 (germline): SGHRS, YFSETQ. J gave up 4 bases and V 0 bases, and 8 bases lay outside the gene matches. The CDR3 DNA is TGCGCCAGCAGCTTGGAACTAGCGGTACGCATCACCGGGGAGCTGTTTTTT. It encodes CASSLELAVRITGELFF.

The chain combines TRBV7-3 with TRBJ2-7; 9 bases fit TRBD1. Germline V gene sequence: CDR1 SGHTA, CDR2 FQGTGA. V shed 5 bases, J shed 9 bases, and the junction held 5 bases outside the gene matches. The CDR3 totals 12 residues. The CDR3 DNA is TGTGCCAGCAGCCCCGGACAGGGGACGCAGTACTTC. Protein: CASSPGQGTQYF.

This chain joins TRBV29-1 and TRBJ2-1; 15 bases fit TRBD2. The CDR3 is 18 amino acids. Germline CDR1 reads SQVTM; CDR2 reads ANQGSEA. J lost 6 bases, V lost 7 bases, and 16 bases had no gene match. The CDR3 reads CSADLGLAGGPVLNEQFF. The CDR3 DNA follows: TGCAGCGCAGACCTTGGACTAGCGGGAGGGCCAGTTCTCAATGAGCAGTTCTTC.

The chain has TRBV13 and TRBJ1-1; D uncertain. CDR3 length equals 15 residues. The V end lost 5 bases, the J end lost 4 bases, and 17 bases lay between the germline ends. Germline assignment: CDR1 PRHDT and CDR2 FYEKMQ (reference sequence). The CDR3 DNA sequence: TGTGCCAGCAGCGACTACCCGATGGGTGGCACTGAAGCTTTCTTT. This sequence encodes CASSDYPMGGTEAFF.

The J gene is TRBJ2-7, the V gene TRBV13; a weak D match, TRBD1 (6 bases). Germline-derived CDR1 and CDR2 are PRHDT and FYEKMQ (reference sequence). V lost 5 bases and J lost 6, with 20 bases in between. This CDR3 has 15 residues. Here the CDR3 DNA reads TGTGCCAGCAGCCAGAACAGGGCCGTGATTCCCGAGCAGTACTTC. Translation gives CASSQNRAVIPEQYF.

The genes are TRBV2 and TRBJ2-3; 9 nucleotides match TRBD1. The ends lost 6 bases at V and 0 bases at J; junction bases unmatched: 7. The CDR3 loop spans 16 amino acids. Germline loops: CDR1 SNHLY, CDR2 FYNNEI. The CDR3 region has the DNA TGTGCCAGCAGGTGGGGACAGGGCTTTAGCACAGATACGCAGTATTTT. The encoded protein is CASRWGQGFSTDTQYF. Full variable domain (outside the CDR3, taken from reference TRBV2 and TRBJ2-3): EPEVTQTPSHQVTQMGQEVILRCVPISNHLYFYWYRQILGQKVEFLVSFYNNEISEKSEIFDDQFSVERPDGSNFTLKIRSTKLEDSAMYFCASRWGQGFSTDTQYFGPGTRLTVL.

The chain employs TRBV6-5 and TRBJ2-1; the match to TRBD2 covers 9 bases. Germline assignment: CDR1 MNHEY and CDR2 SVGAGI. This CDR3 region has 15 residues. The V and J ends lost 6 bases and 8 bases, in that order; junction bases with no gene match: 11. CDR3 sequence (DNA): TGTGCCAGCAGCCCACTAGCGGGTGCTGGGGATGAGCAGTTCTTC. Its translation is CASSPLAGAGDEQFF.

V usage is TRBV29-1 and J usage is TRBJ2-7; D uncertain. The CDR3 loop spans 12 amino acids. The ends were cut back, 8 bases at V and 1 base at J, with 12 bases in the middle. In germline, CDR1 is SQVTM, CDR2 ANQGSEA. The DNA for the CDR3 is TGCAGCTTCCGCGGTTTATCCTACGAGCAGTACTTC. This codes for CSFRGLSYEQYF.

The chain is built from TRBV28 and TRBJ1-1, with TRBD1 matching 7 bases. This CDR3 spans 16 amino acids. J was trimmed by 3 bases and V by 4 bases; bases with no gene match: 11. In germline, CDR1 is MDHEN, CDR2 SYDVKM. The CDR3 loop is CASSSQNQGVYTEAFF. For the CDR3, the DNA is TGTGCCAGCAGTTCCCAGAACCAGGGGGTTTACACTGAAGCTTTCTTT.

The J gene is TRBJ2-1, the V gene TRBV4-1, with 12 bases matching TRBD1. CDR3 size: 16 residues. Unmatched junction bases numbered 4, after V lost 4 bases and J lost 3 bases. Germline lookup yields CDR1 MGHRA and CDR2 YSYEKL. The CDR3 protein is CASSRGDRGHYNEQFF. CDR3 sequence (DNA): TGCGCCAGCAGCCGTGGGGACAGGGGGCACTACAATGAGCAGTTCTTC.

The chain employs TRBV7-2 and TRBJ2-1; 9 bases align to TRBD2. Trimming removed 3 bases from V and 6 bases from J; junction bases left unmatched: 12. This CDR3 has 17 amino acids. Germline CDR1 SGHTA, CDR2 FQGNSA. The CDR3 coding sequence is TGTGCCAGCAGCTTTAATAGCGGGAGTGGTTTGTTCAATGAGCAGTTCTTC. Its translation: CASSFNSGSGLFNEQFF.

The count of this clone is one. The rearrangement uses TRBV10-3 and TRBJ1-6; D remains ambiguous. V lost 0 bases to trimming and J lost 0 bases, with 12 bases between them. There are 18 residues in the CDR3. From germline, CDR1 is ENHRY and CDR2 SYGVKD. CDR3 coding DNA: TGTGCCATCAGTGAGTCCCCTCCTTCGAGCTCCTATAATTCACCCCTCCACTTT. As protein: CAISESPPSSSYNSPLHF.

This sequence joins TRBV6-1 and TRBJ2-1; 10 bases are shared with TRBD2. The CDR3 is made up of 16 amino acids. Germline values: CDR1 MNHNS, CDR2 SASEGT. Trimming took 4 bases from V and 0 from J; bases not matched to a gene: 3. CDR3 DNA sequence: TGTGCCAGCAGTGCATCTAGCGGGAGCTCCTACAATGAGCAGTTCTTC. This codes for CASSASSGSSYNEQFF.

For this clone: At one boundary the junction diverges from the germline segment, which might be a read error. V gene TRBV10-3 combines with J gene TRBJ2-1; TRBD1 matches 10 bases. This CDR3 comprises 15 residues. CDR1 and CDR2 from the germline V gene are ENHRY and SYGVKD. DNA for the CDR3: TGTGCCATTAGTGGCGGGACAGGGGTTCTGGATGAGCAGTTCTTC. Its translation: CAISGGTGVLDEQFF.

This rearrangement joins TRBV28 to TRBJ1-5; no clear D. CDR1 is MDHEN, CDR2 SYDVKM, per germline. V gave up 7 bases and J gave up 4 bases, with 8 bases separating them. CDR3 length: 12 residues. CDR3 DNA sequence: TGTGCCAGCACTCGCGGGAATCAGCCCCAGCATTTT. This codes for CASTRGNQPQHF.

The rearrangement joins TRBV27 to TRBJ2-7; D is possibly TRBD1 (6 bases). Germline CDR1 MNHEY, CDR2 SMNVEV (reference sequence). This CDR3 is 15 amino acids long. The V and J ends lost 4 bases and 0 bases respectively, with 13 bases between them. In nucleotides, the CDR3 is TGTGCCAGCAGTTGGGGGCCAGCTAGCTCCTACGAGCAGTACTTC. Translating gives CASSWGPASSYEQYF.